These T cell receptor beta chains were read from a single sample in a study of human T cells and chemical hapten exposure. TCRdb re-analysed the RACE reads in MiXCR, keeping a single row per CDR3 protein. The table shows 130,000 or so distinct CDR3 sequences, with approximately 8.3% occurring only once. What was sequenced was whole blood. These TCRs come from a male donor in good health. Some clones in this sample may be carry-over from other donors' samples. CDR3s include the opening cysteine and the closing phenylalanine or tryptophan. Each record gives: J gene, D gene, V gene, clone size, CDR3 protein, CDR3 DNA. A D gene is named only where the DNA matches it firmly. Size is omitted from some rows. Given values are once, few, many or a class for expanded clones.

TRBJ2-1 | . | TRBV5-4 | many | CASSFTGKSEQFF | TGTGCCAGCAGCTTTACGGGGAAGAGTGAGCAGTTCTTC
TRBJ1-1 | . | TRBV25-1 | many | CASSEIETPNTEAFF | TGTGCCAGCAGTGAAATAGAGACCCCGAACACTGAAGCTTTCTTT
TRBJ1-6 | . | TRBV5-1 | many | CASSPGGTVNNSPLHF | TGCGCCAGCAGCCCAGGTGGGACTGTAAATAATTCACCCCTCCACTTT
TRBJ2-3 | TRBD2 | TRBV7-6 | few | CASSLLAGNGADTQYF | TGTGCCAGCAGCTTGCTAGCGGGAAATGGAGCAGATACGCAGTATTTT
TRBJ2-4 | TRBD1 | TRBV30 | . | CAWSVETGGFGFIQYF | TGTGCCTGGAGTGTGGAGACAGGGGGCTTTGGGTTCATTCAGTACTTC
TRBJ1-1 | . | TRBV27 | . | CASRPTVGGWDTEAFF | TGTGCCAGCAGGCCGACGGTGGGGGGATGGGACACTGAAGCTTTCTTT
TRBJ2-1 | TRBD2 | TRBV14 | . | CASSPYKAGPYNEQFF | TGTGCCAGCAGCCCCTATAAAGCGGGACCCTACAATGAGCAGTTCTTC
TRBJ1-4 | TRBD1 | TRBV7-8 | few | CASSSDRAWGKLFF | TGTGCCAGCAGCAGCGACAGGGCTTGGGGAAAACTGTTTTTT
TRBJ2-3 | . | TRBV5-5 | many | CASSWTVPDTQYF | TGTGCCAGCAGCTGGACGGTCCCAGATACGCAGTATTTT
TRBJ2-3 | . | TRBV12-3/TRBV12-4 | few | CASSFLFGGGTDTQYF | TGTGCCAGCAGTTTTCTATTTGGTGGGGGCACAGATACGCAGTATTTT
TRBJ2-1 | TRBD2 | TRBV9 | many | CASSVVSGGVEQFF | TGTGCCAGCAGCGTAGTTAGCGGGGGAGTTGAGCAGTTCTTC
TRBJ1-1 | . | TRBV28 | many | CASEGGEAFF | TGTGCCAGCGAGGGCGGAGAAGCTTTCTTT
TRBJ2-7 | . | TRBV29-1 | many | CSVGQVLEQYF | TGCAGCGTTGGACAGGTCCTCGAGCAGTACTTC
TRBJ2-3 | TRBD2 | TRBV6-5 | few | CASSETSGRDTQYF | TGTGCCAGCAGTGAAACTAGCGGGAGGGATACGCAGTATTTT
TRBJ1-1 | . | TRBV20-1 | . | CSARDINFHRDTEAFF | TGCAGTGCTAGAGACATTAACTTCCATCGGGACACTGAAGCTTTCTTT
TRBJ2-1 | TRBD2 | TRBV7-3 | many | CASSLIAGGTYNEQFF | TGTGCCAGCAGCTTAATAGCGGGGGGTACCTACAATGAGCAGTTCTTC
TRBJ1-1 | TRBD1 | TRBV12-5 | few | CASGLLVTGGRITEAFF | TGTGCTAGTGGCCTTCTCGTGACAGGGGGTAGGATCACTGAAGCTTTCTTT
TRBJ1-6 | . | TRBV30 | . | CAWSSDTNSPLHF | TGTGCCTGGAGTTCGGACACTAATTCACCCCTCCACTTT
TRBJ2-5 | . | TRBV29-1 | few | CSVTPGRISETQYF | TGCAGCGTTACCCCAGGGAGGATCTCAGAGACCCAGTACTTC
TRBJ2-1 | TRBD2 | TRBV4-2 | few | CASSGGLAGPLAHEQFF | TGTGCCAGCTCTGGGGGACTAGCGGGACCCTTGGCCCATGAGCAGTTCTTC
TRBJ1-4 | TRBD1 | TRBV20-1 | . | CSARGEGQGAEKLFF | TGCAGTGCTAGGGGCGAGGGACAGGGTGCTGAAAAACTGTTTTTT
TRBJ1-4 | . | TRBV14 | many | CASSHRPNEKLFF | TGTGCCAGCAGCCATCGACCTAATGAAAAACTGTTTTTT
TRBJ2-4 | . | TRBV29-1 | few | CSVVTDKAKNIQYF | TGCAGCGTTGTGACAGACAAAGCTAAAAACATTCAGTACTTC
TRBJ2-6 | . | TRBV5-1 | many | CASSPSTPTRSSGANVLTF | TGCGCCAGCAGCCCTTCAACCCCTACCAGAAGCTCTGGGGCCAACGTCCTGACTTTC
TRBJ1-3 | TRBD1 | TRBV20-1 | few | CSASPTGDYGNTIYF | TGCAGTGCTAGCCCTACAGGGGACTACGGAAACACCATATATTTT
TRBJ2-2 | . | TRBV11-2 | many | CASSPFNTGELFF | TGTGCCAGCAGCCCATTTAACACCGGGGAGCTGTTTTTT
TRBJ1-3 | . | TRBV27 | few | CASSLFIGNTIYF | TGTGCCAGCAGTTTATTTATCGGAAACACCATATATTTT
TRBJ2-7 | TRBD1 | TRBV5-1 | . | CASSLGRTGETYEQDF | TGCGCCAGCAGCTTGGGAAGGACAGGGGAGACTTACGAGCAGGACTTC
TRBJ2-3 | TRBD1 | TRBV6-5 | . | CASSFLTGGTDTQYF | TGTGCCAGCAGTTTCTTGACAGGGGGCACAGATACGCAGTATTTT
TRBJ2-5 | . | TRBV20-1 | . | CSARDILTGHQETQYF | TGCAGTGCTAGAGATATCTTGACGGGCCACCAAGAGACCCAGTACTTC
TRBJ2-2 | TRBD2 | TRBV30 | . | CAWSVIAGAGELFF | TGTGCCTGGAGTGTAATAGCGGGGGCCGGGGAGCTGTTTTTT
TRBJ2-7 | . | TRBV7-8 | . | CASSLGGAGAFYEQYF | TGTGCCAGCAGCCTGGGGGGGGCGGGGGCCTTCTACGAGCAGTACTTC
TRBJ2-3 | . | TRBV7-6 | many | CASSLGSSGTDTQYF | TGTGCCAGCAGCTTAGGCTCTAGCGGCACAGATACGCAGTATTTT
TRBJ1-1 | . | TRBV6-6 | . | CATGDTYAEAFF | TGTGCCACGGGGGACACTTACGCTGAAGCTTTCTTT
TRBJ2-2 | TRBD2 | TRBV27 | . | CASSPLSGGPNTGELFF | TGTGCCAGCAGCCCCTTGAGCGGGGGGCCGAACACCGGGGAGCTGTTTTTT
TRBJ2-3 | . | TRBV7-8 | many | CASIQSGGSTDTQYF | TGTGCCAGCATACAATCCGGAGGAAGCACAGATACGCAGTATTTT
TRBJ2-2 | . | TRBV29-1 | few | CSGRGGTNTGELFF | TGCAGCGGTCGGGGCGGAACGAACACCGGGGAGCTGTTTTTT
TRBJ2-3 | TRBD2 | TRBV5-1 | . | CASSLAGTRTDTQYF | TGCGCCAGCAGCTTGGCGGGGACTAGGACAGATACGCAGTATTTT
TRBJ2-4 | . | TRBV7-9 | . | CAGGSGLAKNIQYF | TGTGCCGGCGGTAGCGGTCTAGCCAAAAACATTCAGTACTTC
TRBJ1-1 | . | TRBV6-6 | . | CASSLRGDMNTEAFF | TGTGCCAGCAGTTTGAGGGGGGACATGAACACTGAAGCTTTCTTT
TRBJ2-7 | TRBD1 | TRBV27 | many | CASSLGQGVNEQYF | TGTGCCAGCAGTTTAGGACAGGGGGTCAACGAGCAGTACTTC
TRBJ2-3 | TRBD1 | TRBV12-3/TRBV12-4 | few | CASSFTRDRGTDTQYF | TGTGCCAGCAGTTTTACCCGGGACAGGGGAACAGATACGCAGTATTTT